This T cell receptor beta chain was sequenced during a study of T cell repertoires in cytomegalovirus infection (dated by TCRdb to the late 2010s). Notes on the research overall: The HLA type of each donor mattered for the analysis, because public TCR beta signatures pointed to carriage of CMV infection along with the matching HLA type. Here is what the overall study found, with its caveats: The ex vivo response was dominated by HLA-C-restricted CMV-specific TCR beta clonotypes, which also provided the single most frequent clonotype in two of eight donors. In both this cohort and an independent approximately 350-donor cohort, the cumulative frequency of public TCR beta family members distinguished carriers of CMV infection plus the relevant HLA type.

For sequencing, an Illumina HiSeq 1500 was employed. The raw public reads went through TCRdb reprocessing: fastp at Q25, MiXCR clone calling, in-frame beta chains kept. Every entry covers one CDR3 protein and lists the most common genes and DNA from its rows. The sample table lists some 160,000 distinct CDR3 sequences, under 20% of them with a count of one. Of the sample, over 15% falls within the top ten clones. This clonotype was observed a few times. Its antigen is unknown. No much larger clonotype is one base removed from it; base qualities were not supplied. Material: CD8+ T cells from PBMCs. The TCR sequence derives from a human donor in good health (CMV status not recorded). Some clones in this sample may be carry-over from other donors' samples.

The encoded CDR3 is CASSQGVGGLGTEAFF. The nucleotide sequence reads TGCGCCAGCAGCCAAGGGGTCGGAGGGTTGGGCACTGAAGCTTTCTTT. Recombination connected TRBV4-3 to TRBJ1-1, with the identity of the D gene unclear. At the junction V is shortened by 1 base and J by 4 bases, with 16 bases in between. The CDR3 has 16 amino acids, counting the end cysteine and phenylalanine. The DNA shown is the 48-base CDR3, in frame from base 1. As encoded in the germline V gene, CDR1 is LGHNA while CDR2 is YSLEER.